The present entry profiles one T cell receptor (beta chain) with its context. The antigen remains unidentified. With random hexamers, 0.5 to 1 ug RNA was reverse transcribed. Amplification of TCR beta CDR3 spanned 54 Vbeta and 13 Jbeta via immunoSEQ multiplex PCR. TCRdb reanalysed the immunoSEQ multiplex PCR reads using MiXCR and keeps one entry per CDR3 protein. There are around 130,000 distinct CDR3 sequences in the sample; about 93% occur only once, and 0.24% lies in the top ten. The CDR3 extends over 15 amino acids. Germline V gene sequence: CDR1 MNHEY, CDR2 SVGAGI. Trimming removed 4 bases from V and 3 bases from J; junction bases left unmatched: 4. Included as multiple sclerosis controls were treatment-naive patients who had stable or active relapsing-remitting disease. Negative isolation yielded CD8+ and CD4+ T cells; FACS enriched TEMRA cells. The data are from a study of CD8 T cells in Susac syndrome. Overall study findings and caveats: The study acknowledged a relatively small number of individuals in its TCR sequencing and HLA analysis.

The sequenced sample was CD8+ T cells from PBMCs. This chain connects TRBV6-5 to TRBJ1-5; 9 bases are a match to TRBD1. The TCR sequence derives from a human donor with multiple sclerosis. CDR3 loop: CASSWGQGNNQPQHF. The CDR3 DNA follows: TGTGCCAGCAGTTGGGGACAGGGAAACAATCAGCCCCAGCATTTT.